This entry lists 27 T cell receptor beta chains sequenced from one sample in a study of T cells in Graves' hyperthyroidism and ophthalmopathy. TCR beta CDR3 region amplification was performed from RNA transcripts. Primed by the HTBI set, a first-round RT-PCR was run on the TCR CDR3. TCRdb re-called the multiplex PCR reads through MiXCR, storing one row per CDR3 protein. The table has about 700,000 distinct CDR3 sequences, just under 45% seen once. Source material: peripheral blood or thyroid tissue (not recorded which). The source is an adult man with Graves' disease, either hyperthyroidism or ophthalmopathy (not recorded which).

To note about this clonotype: Here the CDR3 omits its conserved ending phenylalanine or tryptophan, so a read error is the likely source. Because the CDR3's place on the DNA is in doubt, the DNA is left out and the CDR3 is given as listed by TCRdb. This chain links TRBV9 with TRBJ1-6. Ends included, the CDR3 has 9 residues. CDR1 SGDLS and CDR2 YYNGEE come from the germline V gene. The CDR3: CASSVAPSH.

The V call is TRBV7-2, the J call TRBJ2-5; TRBD2 aligns across 8 bases. The CDR3 spans 14 residues. Germline trimming cut 9 bases from V and 5 bases from J; bases unmatched to any gene: 11. In germline, CDR1 is SGHTA, CDR2 FQGNSA. The CDR3 protein is CARSGAGGPETQYF. DNA of the CDR3: TGTGCCAGAAGCGGGGCGGGAGGCCCGGAGACCCAGTACTTC. Combining the CDR3 with reference TRBV7-2 and TRBJ2-5 gives the whole variable domain GAGVSQSPSNKVTEKGKDVELRCDPISGHTALYWYRQSLGQGLEFLIYFQGNSAPDKSGLPSDRFSAERTGGSVSTLTIQRTQQEDSAVYLCARSGAGGPETQYFGPGTRLLVL.

In this sample, this clonotype turned up a few times. This rearrangement joins TRBV19 to TRBJ1-1; TRBD1 might be the D (5 bases). Trimming shortened V by 6 bases and J by 4 bases, and 24 bases separated the two germline ends. The CDR3 runs 17 residues. Germline CDR1 LNHDA, CDR2 SQIVND (reference sequence). The CDR3 loop is CASSMPRQGWVGTEAFF. CDR3 DNA sequence: TGTGCCAGTAGCATGCCTCGGCAGGGCTGGGTTGGCACTGAAGCTTTCTTT.

This chain connects TRBV20-1 to TRBJ2-5; no definite D call. This CDR3 contains 13 residues. Trimming shortened V by 2 bases and J by 4 bases, and 11 bases separated the two germline ends. Germline V gives CDR1 DFQATT, CDR2 SNEGSKA (reference sequence). As DNA, the CDR3 is TGCAGTGCTAGACACTCCACACTAGAGACCCAGTACTTC. Translating gives CSARHSTLETQYF.

Written as DNA, the CDR3 is TGCGCCAGCAGCGCGGAGTCAGCCGCCAACTACGAGCAGTACTTC. Its protein product is CASSAESAANYEQYF. V usage is TRBV5-1 and J usage is TRBJ2-7, with unresolved D. V lost 4 bases and J lost 3, with 17 bases in between. The CDR3 has 15 residues. Germline V gives CDR1 SGHRS, CDR2 YFSETQ.

The rearrangement links TRBV24-1 to TRBJ2-2, with unresolved D. The V gene's germline CDR1 is KGHDR and CDR2 SFDVKD. CDR3 length: 13 amino acids. V lost 3 bases and J lost 3, with 4 bases in between. CDR3: CATSDADTGELFF. CDR3 DNA sequence: TGTGCCACCAGTGATGCGGACACCGGGGAGCTGTTTTTT.

This clonotype was seen a few times. The chain carries TRBV6-9 and TRBJ1-4; D uncertain. V gave up 5 bases and J gave up 7 bases, with 17 bases separating them. The CDR3 consists of 15 residues. In germline, CDR1 is MNHGY, CDR2 SVAAGI. CDR3: CASSDDSGWSEKLFF. The CDR3 coding sequence is TGTGCCAGCAGTGATGATTCGGGGTGGTCTGAAAAACTGTTTTTT.

The chain combines TRBV29-1 with TRBJ2-5; TRBD2 matches 7 bases. The CDR3 is made up of 16 amino acids. The V gene's germline CDR1 is SQVTM and CDR2 ANQGSEA. The trim removed 6 bases at V and 4 bases at J, leaving 17 bases unmatched. The CDR3 protein is CSVGGTAGQPAETQYF. CDR3 bases: TGCAGCGTGGGGGGGACCGCGGGGCAGCCGGCAGAGACCCAGTACTTC.

Regarding this clonotype: A much larger clone differs from this one at a single base, so this may be a read error. This rearrangement joins TRBV20-1 to TRBJ2-7; 8 bases align to TRBD1. This CDR3 is 12 amino acids long. Per the germline V gene, CDR1 is DFQATT and CDR2 is SNEGSKA (reference sequence). CDR3 region: CSATGQGYGQYF. Here the CDR3 DNA reads TGCAGTGCTACCGGACAGGGCTACGGGCAGTACTTC.

This clonotype was seen a handful of times. The genes are TRBV20-1 and TRBJ1-6; 7 bases agree with TRBD1. V gave up 5 bases and J gave up 9 bases; unmatched junction bases: 7. Germline-derived CDR1 and CDR2 are DFQATT and SNEGSKA (reference sequence). The CDR3 has 13 residues. In nucleotides, the CDR3 is TGCAGTGCTTTCGCAGGGGGGATTTCACCCCTCCACTTT. Its translation: CSAFAGGISPLHF.

The table lists this clonotype with a few counts. This sequence joins TRBV14 and TRBJ2-5, with no clear D. This CDR3 comprises 15 residues. Looked up from germline, CDR1 is SGHDN and CDR2 is FVKESK. V was trimmed by 0 bases and J by 4 bases, leaving 12 bases between them. The CDR3 nucleotides read TGTGCCAGCAGCCAAGATGTGGCTATTGGAGAGACCCAGTACTTC. Translating gives CASSQDVAIGETQYF.

The table lists this clonotype with a few counts. DNA for the CDR3: TGCAGTGCCATACAGGTTAAGGTATTCGAGCAGTACTTC. It specifies CSAIQVKVFEQYF. V and J are TRBV20-1 and TRBJ2-7, with a possible D match to TRBD1 (5 bases). The CDR3 spans 13 residues. CDR1 and CDR2 (germline): DFQATT, SNEGSKA (reference sequence). V dropped 6 bases and J dropped 6 bases, with 18 bases sitting between them.

This clonotype was observed once. The chain uses TRBV7-9 and TRBJ2-5, with D tentatively TRBD2 (5 bases). Germline V gene sequence: CDR1 SEHNR, CDR2 FQNEAQ (reference sequence). V lost 5 bases and J 5 bases, leaving 24 bases between the germline ends. The CDR3 contains 17 residues. CDR3 nucleotide sequence: TGTGCCAGCAGCACGTACGGGGTTCAGGCAGGTTTGGAGACCCAGTACTTC. Its translation: CASSTYGVQAGLETQYF. The variable domain in full, with the rest retrieved from reference TRBV7-9 and TRBJ2-5, is DTGVSQNPRHKITKRGQNVTFRCDPISEHNRLYWYRQTLGQGPEFLTYFQNEAQLEKSRLLSDRFSAERPKGSFSTLEIQRTEQGDSAMYLCASSTYGVQAGLETQYFGPGTRLLVL.

This clonotype has just a few counts. The junction and the germline gene differ at one end; a read error may be behind it. This chain links TRBV5-1 with TRBJ1-3, with 7 bases that match TRBD1. The CDR3 extends over 16 amino acids. Germline CDR1 and CDR2: SGHRS and YFSETQ. CDR3 protein: CASSPQQGMGGNTIYF. The DNA for the CDR3 is TGTGCCAGCAGCCCTCAACAGGGGATGGGTGGAAACACCATATATTTT. Full variable domain (remainder filled in from reference TRBV5-1 and TRBJ1-3): KAGVTQTPRYLIKTRGQQVTLSCSPISGHRSVSWYQQTPGQGLQFLFEYFSETQRNKGNFPGRFSGRQFSNSRSEMNVSTLELGDSALYLCASSPQQGMGGNTIYFGEGSWLTVV.

This clonotype was seen repeatedly, ten times or more. This chain connects TRBV7-9 to TRBJ1-5; 7 bases line up with TRBD1. CDR1 SEHNR and CDR2 FQNEAQ come from the germline V gene (reference sequence). The CDR3 has 13 residues. J lost 5 bases, V lost 6 bases, and 4 bases had no gene match. CDR3 loop: CASRAGTDQPQHF. Here the CDR3 DNA reads TGTGCCAGCAGGGCAGGGACAGATCAGCCCCAGCATTTT.

V is TRBV14 and J is TRBJ1-2; D is ambiguous. Germline CDR1 is SGHDN and CDR2 is FVKESK. The V and J ends lost 7 bases and 1 base respectively, with 19 bases between them. This CDR3 has 16 residues. This chain's CDR3 is CASTPLGGFSNYGYTF. In nucleotides, the CDR3 is TGTGCCAGCACCCCCCTTGGAGGATTCAGTAACTATGGCTACACCTTC.

The chain combines TRBV7-2 with TRBJ1-4; 10 bases match TRBD1. With 5 bases clipped from V and 4 bases from J, the junction kept 7 bases outside the gene matches. The CDR3 is made up of 16 amino acids. CDR1 is SGHTA and CDR2 is FQGNSA in the germline V gene. Here the CDR3 reads CASSLTGTGDNEKLFF. In nucleotides, the CDR3 is TGTGCCAGCAGCCTTACGGGGACAGGGGATAATGAAAAACTGTTTTTT.

This clonotype occurred once. The chain joins TRBV2 to TRBJ1-1; no definite D call. V was cut by 5 bases and J by 6 bases, with 13 bases left in between. The CDR3 length is 13 residues. Germline CDR1 and CDR2: SNHLY and FYNNEI. The CDR3 bases are TGTGCCAGCAGTTTTTCATTGAGGTCTGAAGCTTTCTTT. This gives the protein CASSFSLRSEAFF.

The genes are TRBV7-6 and TRBJ2-5; no clear D. Germline V lookup: CDR1 SGHVS, CDR2 FNYEAQ. The CDR3 extends over 14 amino acids. Trimming cost V 1 base and J 2 bases, with 8 bases left between them. The CDR3 DNA is TGTGCCAGCAGCTTAGATGTCGGGCAAGAGACCCAGTACTTC. Its translation is CASSLDVGQETQYF.

The chain combines TRBV29-1 with TRBJ1-2; D is undetermined. Trimming shortened V by 1 base and J by 6 bases, and 12 bases separated the two germline ends. Germline CDR1 and CDR2: SQVTM and ANQGSEA. The CDR3 is 13 amino acids. The DNA for the CDR3 is TGCAGCGTTGAAGTCGGTGGTTTCAATGGCTACACCTTC. Its translation: CSVEVGGFNGYTF.

This clonotype was observed a handful of times. V usage is TRBV20-1 and J usage is TRBJ1-1; tentative D call: TRBD1 (5 bases). The CDR3 covers 13 residues. Per the germline V gene, CDR1 is DFQATT and CDR2 is SNEGSKA (reference sequence). Trimming removed 0 bases at V and 4 bases at J, with 9 bases between. The CDR3 here is CSARDGGSTEAFF. The CDR3 DNA is TGCAGTGCTAGAGATGGGGGGAGCACTGAAGCTTTCTTT.

V usage is TRBV7-3 and J usage is TRBJ2-7; D may be TRBD1 (5 bases). Germline assignment: CDR1 SGHTA and CDR2 FQGTGA. The length of the CDR3 is 11 residues. CDR3 loop: CPTQGEVEQYF. As DNA, the CDR3 is TGTCCCACCCAAGGGGAAGTCGAGCAGTACTTC.

This clonotype was picked up many times. V is TRBV6-6 and J is TRBJ2-7; 9 bases fit TRBD1. V lost 4 bases to trimming and J lost 12 bases; unmatched junction nucleotides: 10. This CDR3 is 13 amino acids long. Germline CDR1 reads MNHNY; CDR2 reads SVGAGI (reference sequence). Here the CDR3 reads CASSSPGDRVPYF. CDR3 DNA: TGTGCCAGCAGTTCCCCCGGGGACAGGGTGCCGTACTTC.

Many counts were recorded for this clonotype. V gene TRBV7-6 combines with J gene TRBJ2-7, with 7 bases aligning to TRBD1. V lost 2 bases and J lost 6; bases outside the gene matches: 1. CDR1 and CDR2 (germline): SGHVS, FNYEAQ. The CDR3 runs to 12 residues. The CDR3 here is CASSLTGVEQYF. In DNA, the CDR3 is TGTGCCAGCAGCTTAACAGGGGTCGAGCAGTACTTC.

V is TRBV25-1 and J is TRBJ1-6; perhaps TRBD1 as D (5 bases). The V end lost 0 bases, the J end lost 10 bases, and 19 bases lay between the germline ends. Per germline, CDR1 MGHDK and CDR2 SYGVNS. The CDR3 spans 17 residues. The CDR3 region is CASSEYGTGGTNSPLHF. The CDR3 coding sequence is TGTGCCAGCAGTGAATATGGCACAGGCGGGACCAACTCACCCCTCCACTTT.

This sequence joins TRBV19 and TRBJ1-4, with D unresolved. The CDR3 has 16 amino acids. CDR1 and CDR2 from the germline V gene are LNHDA and SQIVND (reference sequence). The V end lost 0 bases, the J end lost 8 bases, and 16 bases lay between the germline ends. The DNA of the CDR3 is TGTGCCAGTAGTATAGATCTACCCTCCGCCGGAGAAAAACTGTTTTTT. Encoded protein: CASSIDLPSAGEKLFF.

V usage is TRBV3-1 and J usage is TRBJ1-1; possibly TRBD1 for D (5 bases). Germline V gives CDR1 LGHDT, CDR2 YNNKEL (reference sequence). Trimming pared 2 bases from V and 3 bases from J, leaving 10 bases between. The CDR3 runs 14 residues. The CDR3 loop is CASSQIGGDTEAFF. As DNA, the CDR3 is TGTGCCAGCAGCCAAATCGGAGGGGACACTGAAGCTTTCTTT.